These 2 T cell receptor beta chains were all obtained from the same sample, sequenced in a study of naive and memory T cell subsets. An equimolar mix of two oligonucleotides served as the beta constant-region primer for TRBC1 and TRBC2. Four rounds of PCR amplified the ligated cDNA using nested alpha and beta constant-region primers plus SP2. TCRdb reprocessed the UMI-ligation and nested PCR reads via MiXCR and lists one record per CDR3 protein. The profile shows about 82,000 distinct CDR3 sequences, approximately 10% of them singletons. The sample taken for sequencing was naive CD8+ T cells from blood. All receptors derive from a human donor in good health.

There are many counts of this clonotype. The chain carries TRBV4-3 and TRBJ2-2; possibly TRBD1 for D (5 bases). The germline CDR1 and CDR2 sequences are LGHNA and YSLEER. V was clipped by 0 bases and J by 2 bases, with 13 bases between them. The CDR3 length is 17 residues. Here the CDR3 DNA reads TGCGCCAGCAGCCAAGATCGGCAGGGCCCTAACACCGGGGAGCTGTTTTTT. Protein sequence: CASSQDRQGPNTGELFF.

The table lists this clonotype with a few counts. The chain couples TRBV20-1 to TRBJ1-6, with D perhaps matching TRBD1 (5 bases). CDR3 length equals 15 residues. Germline V gives CDR1 DFQATT, CDR2 SNEGSKA (reference sequence). Trimming took off 3 bases at V and 1 base at J, with 10 bases between the two ends. The CDR3 sequence is CSASRGGSYNSPLHF. The CDR3 DNA reads TGCAGTGCTAGTAGGGGAGGGTCCTATAATTCACCCCTCCACTTT.